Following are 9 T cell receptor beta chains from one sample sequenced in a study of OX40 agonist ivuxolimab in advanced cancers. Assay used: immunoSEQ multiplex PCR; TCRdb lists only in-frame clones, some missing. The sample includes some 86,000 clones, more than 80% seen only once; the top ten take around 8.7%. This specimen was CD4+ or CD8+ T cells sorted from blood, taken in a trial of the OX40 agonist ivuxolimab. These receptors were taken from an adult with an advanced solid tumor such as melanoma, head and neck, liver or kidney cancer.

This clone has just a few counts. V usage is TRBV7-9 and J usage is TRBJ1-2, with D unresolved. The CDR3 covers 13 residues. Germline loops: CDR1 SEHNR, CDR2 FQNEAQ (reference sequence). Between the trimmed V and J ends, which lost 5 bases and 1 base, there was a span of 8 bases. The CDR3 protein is CASSNHDNYGYTF. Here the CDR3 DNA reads TGTGCCAGCAGCAACCACGATAACTATGGCTACACCTTC.

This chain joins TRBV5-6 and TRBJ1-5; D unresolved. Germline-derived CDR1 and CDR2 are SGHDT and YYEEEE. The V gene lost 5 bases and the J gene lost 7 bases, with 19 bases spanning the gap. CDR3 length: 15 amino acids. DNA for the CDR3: TGTGCCAGCAGACTCAGGCGTAACGGGGAACAGCCCCAGCATTTT. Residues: CASRLRRNGEQPQHF.

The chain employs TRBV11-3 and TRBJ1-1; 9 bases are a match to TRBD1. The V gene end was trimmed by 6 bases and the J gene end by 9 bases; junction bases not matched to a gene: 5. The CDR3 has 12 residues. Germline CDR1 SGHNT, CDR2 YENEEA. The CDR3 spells CASRPTGGKAFF. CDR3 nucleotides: TGTGCCAGCAGACCTACAGGGGGCAAAGCTTTCTTT.

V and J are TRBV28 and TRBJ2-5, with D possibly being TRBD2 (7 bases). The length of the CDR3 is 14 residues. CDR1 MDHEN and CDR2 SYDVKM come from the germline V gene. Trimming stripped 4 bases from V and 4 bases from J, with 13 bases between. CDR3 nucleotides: TGTGCCAGCAGTTCCGGGGGGCAGGTAGAGACCCAGTACTTC. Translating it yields CASSSGGQVETQYF.

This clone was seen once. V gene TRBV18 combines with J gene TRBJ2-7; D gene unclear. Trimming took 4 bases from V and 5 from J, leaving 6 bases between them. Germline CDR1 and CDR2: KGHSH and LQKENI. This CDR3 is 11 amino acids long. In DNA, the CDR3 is TGTGCCAGCTCACAGAAGGACGAGCAGTACTTC. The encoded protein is CASSQKDEQYF.

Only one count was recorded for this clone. This CDR3 is CASSQLNTEAFF. The CDR3 region has the DNA TGTGCCAGCAGCCAACTTAACACTGAAGCTTTCTTT. The rearrangement joins TRBV7-8 to TRBJ1-1; D gene ambiguous. V lost 5 bases and J lost 2, with 6 bases in between. Germline loops: CDR1 SGHVS, CDR2 FQNEAQ. CDR3 length equals 12 residues.

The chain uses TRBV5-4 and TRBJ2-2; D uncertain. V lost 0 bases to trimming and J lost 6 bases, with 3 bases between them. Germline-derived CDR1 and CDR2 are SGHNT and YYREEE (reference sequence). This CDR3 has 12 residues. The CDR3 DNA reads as TGTGCCAGCAGCTTGGTCCCCGGGGAGCTGTTTTTT. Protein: CASSLVPGELFF.

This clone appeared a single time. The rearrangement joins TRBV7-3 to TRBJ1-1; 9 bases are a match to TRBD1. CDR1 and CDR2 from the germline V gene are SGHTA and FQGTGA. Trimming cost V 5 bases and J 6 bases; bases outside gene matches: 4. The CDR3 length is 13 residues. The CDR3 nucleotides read TGTGCCAGCAGCGTGGGACAGGGTTCTGAAGCTTTCTTT. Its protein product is CASSVGQGSEAFF.

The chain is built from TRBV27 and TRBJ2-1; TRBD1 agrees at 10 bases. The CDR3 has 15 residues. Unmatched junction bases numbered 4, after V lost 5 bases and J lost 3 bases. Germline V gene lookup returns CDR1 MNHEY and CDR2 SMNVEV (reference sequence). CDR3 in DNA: TGTGCCAGCAGTCCCAGGGACAGGGGCTACAATGAGCAGTTCTTC. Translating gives CASSPRDRGYNEQFF.